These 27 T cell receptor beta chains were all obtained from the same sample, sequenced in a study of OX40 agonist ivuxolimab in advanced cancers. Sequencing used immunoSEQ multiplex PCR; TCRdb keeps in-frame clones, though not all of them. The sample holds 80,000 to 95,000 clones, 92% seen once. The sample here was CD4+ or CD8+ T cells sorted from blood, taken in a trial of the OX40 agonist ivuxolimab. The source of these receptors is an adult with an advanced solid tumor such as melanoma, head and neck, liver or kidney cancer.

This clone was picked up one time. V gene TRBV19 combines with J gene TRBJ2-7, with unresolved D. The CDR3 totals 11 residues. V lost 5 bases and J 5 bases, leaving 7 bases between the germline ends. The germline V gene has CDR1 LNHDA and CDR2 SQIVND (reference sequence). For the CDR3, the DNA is TGTGCCAGTAGTGGCGAGCACGAGCAGTACTTC. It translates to CASSGEHEQYF.

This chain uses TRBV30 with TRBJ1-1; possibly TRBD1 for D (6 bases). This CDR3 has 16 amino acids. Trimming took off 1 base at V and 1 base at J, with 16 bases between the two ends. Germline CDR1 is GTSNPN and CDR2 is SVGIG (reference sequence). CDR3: CAWSGGPQGQNTEAFF. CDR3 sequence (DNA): TGTGCCTGGAGTGGAGGGCCTCAGGGGCAGAACACTGAAGCTTTCTTT.

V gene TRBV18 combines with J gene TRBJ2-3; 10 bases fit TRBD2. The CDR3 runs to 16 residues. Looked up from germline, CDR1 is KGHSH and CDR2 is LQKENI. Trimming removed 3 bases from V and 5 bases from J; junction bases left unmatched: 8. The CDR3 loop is CASSPMSGRAGDTQYF. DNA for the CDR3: TGTGCCAGCTCACCCATGAGCGGGAGGGCCGGAGATACGCAGTATTTT.

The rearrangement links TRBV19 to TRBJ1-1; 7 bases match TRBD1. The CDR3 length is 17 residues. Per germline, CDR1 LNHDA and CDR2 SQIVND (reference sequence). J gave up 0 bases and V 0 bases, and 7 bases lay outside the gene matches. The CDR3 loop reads CASSIEWTGHLNTEAFF. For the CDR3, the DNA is TGTGCCAGTAGTATAGAGTGGACAGGCCACTTGAACACTGAAGCTTTCTTT.

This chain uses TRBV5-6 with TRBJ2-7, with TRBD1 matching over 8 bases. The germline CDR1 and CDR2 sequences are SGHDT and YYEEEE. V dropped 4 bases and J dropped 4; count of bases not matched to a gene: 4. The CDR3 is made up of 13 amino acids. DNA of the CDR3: TGTGCCAGCAGCCGGTGGACAGGGTACGAGCAGTACTTC. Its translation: CASSRWTGYEQYF.

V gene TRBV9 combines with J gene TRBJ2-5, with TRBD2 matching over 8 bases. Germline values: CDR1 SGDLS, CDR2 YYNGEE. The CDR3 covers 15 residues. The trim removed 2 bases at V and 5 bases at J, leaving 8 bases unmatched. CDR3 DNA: TGTGCCAGCAGCGTTTCGGGAGGGCCGGGTGAGACCCAGTACTTC. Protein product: CASSVSGGPGETQYF.

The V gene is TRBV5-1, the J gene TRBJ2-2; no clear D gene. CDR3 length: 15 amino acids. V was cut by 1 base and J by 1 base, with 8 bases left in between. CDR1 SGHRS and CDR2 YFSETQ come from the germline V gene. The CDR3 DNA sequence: TGCGCCAGCAGCTTGCGTGGAGTGAACACCGGGGAGCTGTTTTTT. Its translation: CASSLRGVNTGELFF.

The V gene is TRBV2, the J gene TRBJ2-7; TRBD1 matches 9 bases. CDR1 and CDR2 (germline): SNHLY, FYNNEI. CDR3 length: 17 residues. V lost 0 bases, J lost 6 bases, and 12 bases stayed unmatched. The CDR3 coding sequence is TGTGCCAGCAGTGAAGCGCTTTGGGACAGGGTTACCTCCGAGCAGTACTTC. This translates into CASSEALWDRVTSEQYF.

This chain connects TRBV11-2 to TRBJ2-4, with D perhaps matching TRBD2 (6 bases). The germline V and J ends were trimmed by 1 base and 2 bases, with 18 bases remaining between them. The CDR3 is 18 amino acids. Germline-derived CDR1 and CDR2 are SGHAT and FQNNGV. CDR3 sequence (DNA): TGTGCCAGCAGCTTAGGATGGCGGCGGGAAAGTTCCAAAAACATTCAGTACTTC. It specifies CASSLGWRRESSKNIQYF.

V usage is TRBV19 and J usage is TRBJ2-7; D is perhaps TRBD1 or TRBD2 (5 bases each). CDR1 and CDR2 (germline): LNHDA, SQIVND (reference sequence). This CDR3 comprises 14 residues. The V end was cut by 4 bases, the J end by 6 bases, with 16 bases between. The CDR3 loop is CASSRAGTVSEQYF. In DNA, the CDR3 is TGTGCCAGTAGTAGAGCCGGGACGGTCTCCGAGCAGTACTTC.

The CDR3 loop reads CASSPLQNEQFF. CDR3 nucleotides: TGTGCCAGCTCACCACTTCAGAATGAGCAGTTCTTC. This chain uses TRBV18 with TRBJ2-1; D ambiguous. V lost 1 base and J lost 7, with 5 bases in between. This CDR3 is built from 12 residues. From germline, CDR1 is KGHSH and CDR2 LQKENI.

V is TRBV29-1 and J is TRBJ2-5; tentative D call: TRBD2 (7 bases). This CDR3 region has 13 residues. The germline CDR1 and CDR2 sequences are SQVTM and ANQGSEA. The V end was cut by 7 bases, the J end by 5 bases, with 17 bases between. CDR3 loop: CSARGAGRETQYF. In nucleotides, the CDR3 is TGCAGCGCTCGGGGGGCAGGAAGGGAGACCCAGTACTTC.

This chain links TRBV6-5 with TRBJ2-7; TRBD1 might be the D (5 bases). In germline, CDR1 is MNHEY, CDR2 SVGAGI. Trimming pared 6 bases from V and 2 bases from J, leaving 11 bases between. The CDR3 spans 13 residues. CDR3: CASSSGQTYEQYF. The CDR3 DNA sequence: TGTGCCAGCAGCTCTGGACAAACCTACGAGCAGTACTTC.

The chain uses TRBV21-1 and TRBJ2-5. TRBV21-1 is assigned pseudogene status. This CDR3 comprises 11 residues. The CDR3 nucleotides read TGTGCCAGCAGCAAGGGGGAGACCCAGTACTTC. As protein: CASSKGETQYF.

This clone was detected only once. The CDR3 bases are TGCGCCAGCAGCTTGGAGGGAGGGAACAATCAGCCCCAGCATTTT. Protein product: CASSLEGGNNQPQHF. The V gene is TRBV5-1, the J gene TRBJ1-5; D ambiguous. The CDR3 loop spans 15 amino acids. Germline V gene sequence: CDR1 SGHRS, CDR2 YFSETQ. The germline V and J ends were trimmed by 0 bases and 3 bases, with 10 bases remaining between them.

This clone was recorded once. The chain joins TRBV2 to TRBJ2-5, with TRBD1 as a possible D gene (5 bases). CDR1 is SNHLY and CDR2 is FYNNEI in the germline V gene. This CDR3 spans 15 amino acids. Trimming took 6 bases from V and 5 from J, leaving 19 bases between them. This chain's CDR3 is CASRVQSIRQETQYF. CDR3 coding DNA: TGTGCCAGCAGGGTCCAGAGTATTCGACAGGAGACCCAGTACTTC.

The CDR3 coding sequence is TGTGCCAGCAGCTCCACAGTAAACTATGGCTACACCTTC. Protein: CASSSTVNYGYTF. The chain joins TRBV5-4 to TRBJ1-2; D unclear. The CDR3 covers 13 residues. Trimming cost V 3 bases and J 2 bases, with 8 bases left between them. CDR1 and CDR2 (germline): SGHNT, YYREEE (reference sequence).

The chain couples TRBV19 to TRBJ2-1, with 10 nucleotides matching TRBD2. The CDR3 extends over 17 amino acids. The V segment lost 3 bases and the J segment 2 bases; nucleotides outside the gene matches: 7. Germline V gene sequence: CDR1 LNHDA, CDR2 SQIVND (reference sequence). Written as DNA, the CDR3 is TGTGCCAGTAGTATTGCCAGCGGGGGGGCTACCTACAATGAGCAGTTCTTC. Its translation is CASSIASGGATYNEQFF.

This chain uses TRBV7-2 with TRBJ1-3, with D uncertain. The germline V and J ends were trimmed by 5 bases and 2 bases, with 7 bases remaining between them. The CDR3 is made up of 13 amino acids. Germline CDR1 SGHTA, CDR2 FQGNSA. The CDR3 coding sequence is TGTGCCAGCAGCGGTTTGGCTGGAAACACCATATATTTT. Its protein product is CASSGLAGNTIYF.

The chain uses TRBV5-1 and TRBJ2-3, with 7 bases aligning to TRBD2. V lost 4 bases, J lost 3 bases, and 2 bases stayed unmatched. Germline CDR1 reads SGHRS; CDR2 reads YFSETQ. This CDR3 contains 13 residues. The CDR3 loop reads CASSPLATDTQYF. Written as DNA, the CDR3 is TGCGCCAGCAGCCCACTAGCGACAGATACGCAGTATTTT.

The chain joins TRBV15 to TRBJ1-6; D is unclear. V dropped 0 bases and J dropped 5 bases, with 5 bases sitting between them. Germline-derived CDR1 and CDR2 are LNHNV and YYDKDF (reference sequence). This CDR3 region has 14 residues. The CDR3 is CATSRDRNNSPLHF. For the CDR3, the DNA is TGTGCCACCAGCAGAGACAGGAATAATTCACCCCTCCACTTT.

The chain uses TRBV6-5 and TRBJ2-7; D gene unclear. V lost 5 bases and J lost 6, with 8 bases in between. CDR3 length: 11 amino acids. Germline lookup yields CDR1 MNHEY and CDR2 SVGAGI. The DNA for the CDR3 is TGTGCCAGCAGTGAACCGTCCGAGCAGTACTTC. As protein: CASSEPSEQYF.

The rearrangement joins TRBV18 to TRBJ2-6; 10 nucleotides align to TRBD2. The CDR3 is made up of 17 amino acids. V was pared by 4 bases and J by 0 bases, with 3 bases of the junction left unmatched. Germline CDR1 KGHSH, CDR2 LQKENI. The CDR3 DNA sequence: TGTGCCAGCTCACTAGCGGGAGGAAGCTCTGGGGCCAACGTCCTGACTTTC. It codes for CASSLAGGSSGANVLTF.

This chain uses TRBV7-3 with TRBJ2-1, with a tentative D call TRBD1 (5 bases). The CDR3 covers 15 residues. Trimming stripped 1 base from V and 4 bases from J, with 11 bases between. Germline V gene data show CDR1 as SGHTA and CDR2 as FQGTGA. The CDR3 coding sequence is TGTGCCAGCAGCTTAATGGGTCAGGGATACAATGAGCAGTTCTTC. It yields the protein CASSLMGQGYNEQFF.

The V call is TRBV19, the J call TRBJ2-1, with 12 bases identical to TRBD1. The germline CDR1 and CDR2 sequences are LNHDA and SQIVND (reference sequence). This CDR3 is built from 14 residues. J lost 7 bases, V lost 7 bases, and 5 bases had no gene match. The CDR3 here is CASKPGQGANEQFF. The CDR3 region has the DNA TGTGCCAGTAAACCGGGACAGGGGGCGAATGAGCAGTTCTTC.

CDR3: CASSYRGDNEKLFF. CDR3 nucleotide sequence: TGTGCCAGCAGTTACAGGGGGGATAATGAAAAACTGTTTTTT. V is TRBV6-5 and J is TRBJ1-4, with a tentative D call TRBD1 (6 bases). Germline loops: CDR1 MNHEY, CDR2 SVGAGI. CDR3 size: 14 residues. Trimming took off 2 bases at V and 4 bases at J, with 8 bases between the two ends.

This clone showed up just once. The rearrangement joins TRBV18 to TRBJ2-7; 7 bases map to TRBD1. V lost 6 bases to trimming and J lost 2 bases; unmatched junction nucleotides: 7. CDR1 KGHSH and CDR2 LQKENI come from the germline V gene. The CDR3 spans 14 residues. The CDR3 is CASSPEQGTYEQYF. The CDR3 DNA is TGTGCCAGCTCGCCCGAACAGGGGACCTACGAGCAGTACTTC.